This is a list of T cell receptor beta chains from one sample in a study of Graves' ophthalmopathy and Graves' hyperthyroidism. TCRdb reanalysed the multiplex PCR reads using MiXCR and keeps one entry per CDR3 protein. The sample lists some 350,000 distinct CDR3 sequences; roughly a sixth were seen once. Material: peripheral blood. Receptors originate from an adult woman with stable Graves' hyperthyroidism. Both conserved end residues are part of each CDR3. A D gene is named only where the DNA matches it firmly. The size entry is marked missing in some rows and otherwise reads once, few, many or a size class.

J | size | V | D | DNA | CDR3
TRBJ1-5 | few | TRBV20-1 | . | TGCAGTTCTACTCATAACAATCAGCCCCAGCATTTT | CSSTHNNQPQHF
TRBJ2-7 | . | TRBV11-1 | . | TGTGCCAGCAGCCCGCAAAGTGGAGGGCAGGTCTCCTACGAGCAGTACTTC | CASSPQSGGQVSYEQYF
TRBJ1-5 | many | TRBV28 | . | TGTGCCAGCAACCACAGGGAGGTATTAAGCAATCAGCCCCAGCATTTT | CASNHREVLSNQPQHF
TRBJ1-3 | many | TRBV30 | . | TGTGCCTGGAGACGGTTTGGGGATGGAAACACCATATATTTT | CAWRRFGDGNTIYF
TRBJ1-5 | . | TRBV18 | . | TGTGCCAGCTCACCAACAGGGCCACCCAATCAGCCCCAGCATTTT | CASSPTGPPNQPQHF
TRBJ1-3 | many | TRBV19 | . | TGTGCCAGTAGAACACAGAGCTCTGGAAACACCATATATTTT | CASRTQSSGNTIYF
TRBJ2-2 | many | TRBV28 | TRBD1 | TGTGCCAGCAGCATAACGACAGGGTTGGACACCGGGGAGCTGTTTTTT | CASSITTGLDTGELFF
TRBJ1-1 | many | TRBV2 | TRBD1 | TGTGCCAGTACGGGACAGGGTGGTGTGGACACTGAAGCTTTCTTT | CASTGQGGVDTEAFF
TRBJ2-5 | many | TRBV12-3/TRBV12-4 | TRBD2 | TGTGCCACCACCTCGGGAGTAGCGGGAGTGGAGACCCAGTACTTC | CATTSGVAGVETQYF
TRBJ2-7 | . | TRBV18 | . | TGTGCCAGCTCTCGTCAGGGCCACTACGAGCAGTACTTC | CASSRQGHYEQYF
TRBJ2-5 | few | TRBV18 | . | TGTGCCAGCCCCCCCCCCGAGCGCGAGACCCAGTACTTC | CASPPPERETQYF
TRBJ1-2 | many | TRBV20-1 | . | TGCAGTGCTAGAGATGGGGCTCCAGCTAACTATGGCTACACCTTC | CSARDGAPANYGYTF
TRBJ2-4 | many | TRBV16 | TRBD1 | TGTGCCAGCAGCCGTGGGACAGGGGGAGCCAAAAACATTAAGTACTTC | CASSRGTGGAKNIKYF
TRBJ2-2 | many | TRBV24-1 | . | TGTGCCACCAGTGAACCGGGGCCTGGCGGTGGCACCGGGGAGCTGTTTTTT | CATSEPGPGGGTGELFF
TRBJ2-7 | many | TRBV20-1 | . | TGCAGTGCAAATAATAGGAAAGGGATCGACGAGCAGTACTTC | CSANNRKGIDEQYF
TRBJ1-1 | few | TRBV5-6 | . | TGTGCCAGCAGCACCATGGGCCTGGCTGAAGCTTTCTTT | CASSTMGLAEAFF
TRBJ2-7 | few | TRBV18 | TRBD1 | TGTGCCAGCTCACCAGAGGACAGGGGGCTTCGCGAGCAGTACTTC | CASSPEDRGLREQYF
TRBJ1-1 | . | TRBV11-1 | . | TGTGCCAGCAGTTATCAACTCTCCCGGGGGAGCACTGAAGCTTTCTTT | CASSYQLSRGSTEAFF
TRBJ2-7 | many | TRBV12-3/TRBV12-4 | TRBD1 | TGTGCCAGCAGTTTAAGGACAGGGAAAGAGAGCGAGCAGTACTTC | CASSLRTGKESEQYF
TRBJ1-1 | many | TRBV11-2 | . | TGTGCCAGCAGCTTTATCCCGAGGGGATCTGAAGCTTTCTTT | CASSFIPRGSEAFF
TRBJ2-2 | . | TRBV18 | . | TGTGCCAGCTCACCACCTTCGAGCCGTGCAGGGGAGCTGTTTTTT | CASSPPSSRAGELFF
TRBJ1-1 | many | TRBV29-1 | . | TGCAGCGTTAACTTCATGAACTTGAACACTGAAGCTTTCTTT | CSVNFMNLNTEAFF
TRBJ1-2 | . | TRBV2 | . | TGTGCCAGCAGGCGCATCTACTACACCTTC | CASRRIYYTF
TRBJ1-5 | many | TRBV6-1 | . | TGTGCCAGCAGTGAGTTTAGCAATCAGCCCCAGCATTTT | CASSEFSNQPQHF
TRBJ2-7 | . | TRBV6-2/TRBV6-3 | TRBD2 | TGTGCCAGCAGTCGACTAGCGGGAGACCCCTACGAGCAGTACTTC | CASSRLAGDPYEQYF
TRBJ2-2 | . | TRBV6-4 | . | TGTGCCAGCAGTCTTCGGGACTTACGGAACACCGGGGAGCTGTGGTTT | CASSLRDLRNTGELWF
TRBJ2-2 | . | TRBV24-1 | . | TGTGCCACCAGTGATTTGGACCCGGAGGCGGGCACCGGGGAGCTGTTTTTT | CATSDLDPEAGTGELFF